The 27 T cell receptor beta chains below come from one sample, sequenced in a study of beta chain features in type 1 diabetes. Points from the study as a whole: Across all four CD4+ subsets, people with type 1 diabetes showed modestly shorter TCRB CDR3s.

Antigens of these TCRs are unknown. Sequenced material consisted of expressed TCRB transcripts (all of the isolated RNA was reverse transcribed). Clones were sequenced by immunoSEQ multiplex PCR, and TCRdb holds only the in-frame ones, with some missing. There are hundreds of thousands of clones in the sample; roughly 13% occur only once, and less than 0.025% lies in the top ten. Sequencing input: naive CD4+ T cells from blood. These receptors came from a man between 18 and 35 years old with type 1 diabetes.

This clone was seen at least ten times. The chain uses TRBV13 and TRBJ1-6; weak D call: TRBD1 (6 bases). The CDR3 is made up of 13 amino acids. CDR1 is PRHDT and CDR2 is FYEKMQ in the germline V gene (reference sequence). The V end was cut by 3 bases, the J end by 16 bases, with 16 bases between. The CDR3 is CASSLGEGGPLHF. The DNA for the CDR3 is TGTGCCAGCAGCTTGGGCGAGGGGGGTCCGCTCCACTTT.

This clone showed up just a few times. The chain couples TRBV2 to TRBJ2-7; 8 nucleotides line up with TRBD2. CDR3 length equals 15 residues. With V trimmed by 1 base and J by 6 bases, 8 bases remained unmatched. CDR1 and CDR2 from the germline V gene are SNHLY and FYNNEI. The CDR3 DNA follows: TGTGCCAGCAGTGAAGGTCGGGGGGGCCGTGGCGAGCAGTACTTC. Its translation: CASSEGRGGRGEQYF.

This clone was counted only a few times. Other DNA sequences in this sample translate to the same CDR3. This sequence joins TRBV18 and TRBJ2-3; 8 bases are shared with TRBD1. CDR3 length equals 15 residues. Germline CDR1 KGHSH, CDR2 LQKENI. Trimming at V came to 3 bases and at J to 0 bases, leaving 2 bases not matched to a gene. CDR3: CASSPQGASTDTQYF. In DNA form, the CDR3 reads TGTGCCAGCTCACCTCAGGGGGCGAGCACAGATACGCAGTATTTT.

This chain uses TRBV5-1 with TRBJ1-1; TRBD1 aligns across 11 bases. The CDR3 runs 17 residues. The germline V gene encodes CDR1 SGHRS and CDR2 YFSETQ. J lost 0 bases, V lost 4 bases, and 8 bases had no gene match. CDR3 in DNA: TGCGCCAGCAGCCCCGGACAGGGGGCAGCGATGAACACTGAAGCTTTCTTT. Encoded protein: CASSPGQGAAMNTEAFF. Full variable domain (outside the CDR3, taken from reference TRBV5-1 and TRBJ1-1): KAGVTQTPRYLIKTRGQQVTLSCSPISGHRSVSWYQQTPGQGLQFLFEYFSETQRNKGNFPGRFSGRQFSNSRSEMNVSTLELGDSALYLCASSPGQGAAMNTEAFFGQGTRLTVV.

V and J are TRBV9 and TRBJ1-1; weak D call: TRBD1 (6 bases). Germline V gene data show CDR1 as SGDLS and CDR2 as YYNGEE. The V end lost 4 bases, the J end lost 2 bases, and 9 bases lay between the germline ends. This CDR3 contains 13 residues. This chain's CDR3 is CASSWGQNTEAFF. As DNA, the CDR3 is TGTGCCAGCAGCTGGGGACAAAACACTGAAGCTTTCTTT. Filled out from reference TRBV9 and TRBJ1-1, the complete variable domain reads DSGVTQTPKHLITATGQRVTLRCSPRSGDLSVYWYQQSLDQGLQFLIQYYNGEERAKGNILERFSAQQFPDLHSELNLSSLELGDSALYFCASSWGQNTEAFFGQGTRLTVV.

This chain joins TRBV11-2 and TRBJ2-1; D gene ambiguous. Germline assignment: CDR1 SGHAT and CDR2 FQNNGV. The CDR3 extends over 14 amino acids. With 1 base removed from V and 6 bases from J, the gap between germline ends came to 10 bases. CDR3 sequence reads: CASSLVPASNEQFF. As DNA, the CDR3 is TGTGCCAGCAGCTTAGTGCCAGCAAGCAATGAGCAGTTCTTC.

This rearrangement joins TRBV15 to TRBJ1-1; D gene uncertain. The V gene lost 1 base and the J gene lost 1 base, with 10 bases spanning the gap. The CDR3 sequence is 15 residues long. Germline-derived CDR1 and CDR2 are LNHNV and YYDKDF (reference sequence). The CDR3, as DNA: TGTGCCACCAGCAGAGGAGGGTCGACGAACACTGAAGCTTTCTTT. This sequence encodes CATSRGGSTNTEAFF.

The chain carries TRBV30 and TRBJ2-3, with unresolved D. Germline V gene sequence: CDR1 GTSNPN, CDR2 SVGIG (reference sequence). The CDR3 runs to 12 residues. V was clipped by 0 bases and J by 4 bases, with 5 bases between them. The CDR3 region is CAWSVTPDTQYF. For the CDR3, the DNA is TGTGCCTGGAGTGTAACCCCAGATACGCAGTATTTT.

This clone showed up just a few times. The DNA for the CDR3 is TGTGCCAGCAGCCCGGACAGGGGGCGCGGGGAGACCCAGTACTTC. It codes for CASSPDRGRGETQYF. The V gene is TRBV11-2, the J gene TRBJ2-5; 11 bases match TRBD1. Trimming at V came to 5 bases and at J to 5 bases, leaving 7 bases not matched to a gene. Per the germline V gene, CDR1 is SGHAT and CDR2 is FQNNGV. CDR3 length: 15 amino acids. Supplemented by reference TRBV11-2 and TRBJ2-5, the full variable domain reads EAGVAQSPRYKIIEKRQSVAFWCNPISGHATLYWYQQILGQGPKLLIQFQNNGVVDDSQLPKDRFSAERLKGVDSTLKIQPAKLEDSAVYLCASSPDRGRGETQYFGPGTRLLVL.

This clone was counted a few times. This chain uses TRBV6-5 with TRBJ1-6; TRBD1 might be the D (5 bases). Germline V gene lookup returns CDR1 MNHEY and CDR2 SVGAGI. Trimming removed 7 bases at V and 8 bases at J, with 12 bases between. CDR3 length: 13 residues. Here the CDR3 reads CASNRDGYSPLHF. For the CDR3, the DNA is TGTGCCAGCAACCGGGACGGGTATTCACCCCTCCACTTT.

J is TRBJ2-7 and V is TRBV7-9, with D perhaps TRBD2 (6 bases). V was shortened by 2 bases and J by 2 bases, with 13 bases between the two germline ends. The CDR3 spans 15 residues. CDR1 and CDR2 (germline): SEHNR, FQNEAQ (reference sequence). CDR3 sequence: CASSLRAGRTYEQYF. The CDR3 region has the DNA TGTGCCAGCAGCTTAAGGGCAGGGAGGACCTACGAGCAGTACTTC.

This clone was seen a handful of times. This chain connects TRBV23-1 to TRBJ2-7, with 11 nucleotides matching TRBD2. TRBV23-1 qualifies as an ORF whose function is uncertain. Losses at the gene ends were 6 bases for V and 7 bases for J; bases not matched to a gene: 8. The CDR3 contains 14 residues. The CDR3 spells CASSLLAGVREQYF. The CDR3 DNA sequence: TGCGCCAGCAGCCTACTAGCGGGGGTACGGGAGCAGTACTTC.

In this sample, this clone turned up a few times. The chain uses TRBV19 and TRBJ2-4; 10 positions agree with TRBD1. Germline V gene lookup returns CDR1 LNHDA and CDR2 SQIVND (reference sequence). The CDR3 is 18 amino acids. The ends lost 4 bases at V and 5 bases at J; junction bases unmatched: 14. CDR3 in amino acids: CASSKSFESGTGENIQYF. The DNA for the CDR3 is TGTGCCAGTAGTAAGTCGTTTGAGTCTGGGACAGGGGAAAACATTCAGTACTTC.

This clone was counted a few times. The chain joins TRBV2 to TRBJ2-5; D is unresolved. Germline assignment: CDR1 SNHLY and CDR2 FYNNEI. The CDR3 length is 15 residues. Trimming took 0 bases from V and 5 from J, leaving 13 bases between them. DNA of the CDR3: TGTGCCAGCAGTGAAGCAGGGTCCTGGTACGAGACCCAGTACTTC. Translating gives CASSEAGSWYETQYF.

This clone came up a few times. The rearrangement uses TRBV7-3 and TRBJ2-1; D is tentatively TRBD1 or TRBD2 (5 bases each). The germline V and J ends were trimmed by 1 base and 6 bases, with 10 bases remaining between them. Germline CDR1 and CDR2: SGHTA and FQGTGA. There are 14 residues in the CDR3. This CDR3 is CASSLSGAGNEQFF. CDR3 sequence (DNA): TGTGCCAGCAGCTTAAGTGGGGCGGGCAATGAGCAGTTCTTC.

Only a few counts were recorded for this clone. The CDR3 coding sequence is TGCGCCAGCAGAGGATACGGTACCGAGACCCAGTACTTC. This sequence encodes CASRGYGTETQYF. The chain is built from TRBV10-2 and TRBJ2-5; D unclear. Trimming pared 6 bases from V and 5 bases from J, leaving 13 bases between. CDR1 is WSHSY and CDR2 is SAAADI in the germline V gene. This CDR3 spans 13 amino acids.

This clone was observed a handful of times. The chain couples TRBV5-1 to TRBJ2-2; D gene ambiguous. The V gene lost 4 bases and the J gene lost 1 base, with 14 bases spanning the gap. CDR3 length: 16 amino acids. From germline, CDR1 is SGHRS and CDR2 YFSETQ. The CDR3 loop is CASSGAAPGNTGELFF. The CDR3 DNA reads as TGCGCCAGCAGCGGTGCGGCCCCCGGGAACACCGGGGAGCTGTTTTTT.

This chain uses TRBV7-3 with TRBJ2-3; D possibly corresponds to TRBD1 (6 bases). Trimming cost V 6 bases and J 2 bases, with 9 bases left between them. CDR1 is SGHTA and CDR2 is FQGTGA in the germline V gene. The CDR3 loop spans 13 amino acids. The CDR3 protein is CASRQGITDTQYF. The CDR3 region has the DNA TGTGCCAGCAGGCAGGGGATCACAGATACGCAGTATTTT. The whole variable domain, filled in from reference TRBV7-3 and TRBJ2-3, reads GAGVSQTPSNKVTEKGKYVELRCDPISGHTALYWYRQSLGQGPEFLIYFQGTGAADDSGLPNDRFFAVRPEGSVSTLKIQRTERGDSAVYLCASRQGITDTQYFGPGTRLTVL.

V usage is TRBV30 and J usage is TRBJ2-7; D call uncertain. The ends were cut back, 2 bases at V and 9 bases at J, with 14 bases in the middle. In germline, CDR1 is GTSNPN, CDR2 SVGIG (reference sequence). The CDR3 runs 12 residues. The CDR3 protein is CAWSPQGYRQYF. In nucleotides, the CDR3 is TGTGCCTGGAGTCCACAAGGATATAGGCAGTACTTC. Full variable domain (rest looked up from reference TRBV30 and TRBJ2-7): SQTIHQWPATLVQPVGSPLSLECTVEGTSNPNLYWYRQAAGRGLQLLFYSVGIGQISSEVPQNLSASRPQDRQFILSSKKLLLSDSGFYLCAWSPQGYRQYFGPGTRLTVT.

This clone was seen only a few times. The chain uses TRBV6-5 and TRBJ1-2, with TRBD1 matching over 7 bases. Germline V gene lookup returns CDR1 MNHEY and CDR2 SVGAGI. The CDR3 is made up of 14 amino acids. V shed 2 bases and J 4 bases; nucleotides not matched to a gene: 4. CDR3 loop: CASSYDREVYGYTF. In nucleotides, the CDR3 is TGTGCCAGCAGTTACGACAGGGAGGTCTATGGCTACACCTTC.

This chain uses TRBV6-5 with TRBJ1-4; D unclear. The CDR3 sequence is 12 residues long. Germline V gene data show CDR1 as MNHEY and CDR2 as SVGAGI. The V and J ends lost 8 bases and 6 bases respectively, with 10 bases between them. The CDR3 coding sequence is TGTGCCAGCCGGGTGTGGGATGAAAAACTGTTTTTT. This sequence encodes CASRVWDEKLFF.

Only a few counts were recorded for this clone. The CDR3 reads CASSQDWGGLAAPYEQYF. The CDR3 DNA sequence: TGCGCCAGCAGCCAAGATTGGGGCGGACTAGCGGCCCCCTACGAGCAGTACTTC. The J gene is TRBJ2-7, the V gene TRBV4-1, with 10 positions matching TRBD2. V trimming: 0 bases; J trimming: 2 bases; junction bases outside the gene matches: 10. The CDR3 covers 18 residues. The germline CDR1 and CDR2 sequences are MGHRA and YSYEKL.

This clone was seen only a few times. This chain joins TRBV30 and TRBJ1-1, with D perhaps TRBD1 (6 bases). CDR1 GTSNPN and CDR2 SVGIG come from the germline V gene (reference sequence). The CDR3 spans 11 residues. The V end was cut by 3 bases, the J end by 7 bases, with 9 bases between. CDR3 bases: TGTGCCTGGAGAGAACAGGGTGAAGCTTTCTTT. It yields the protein CAWREQGEAFF.

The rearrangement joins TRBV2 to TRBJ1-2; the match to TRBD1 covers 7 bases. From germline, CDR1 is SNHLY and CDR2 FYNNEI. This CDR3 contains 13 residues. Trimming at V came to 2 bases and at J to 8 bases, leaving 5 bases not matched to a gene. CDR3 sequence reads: CASSEWTGGGYTF. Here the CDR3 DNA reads TGTGCCAGCAGTGAATGGACAGGCGGCGGCTACACCTTC.

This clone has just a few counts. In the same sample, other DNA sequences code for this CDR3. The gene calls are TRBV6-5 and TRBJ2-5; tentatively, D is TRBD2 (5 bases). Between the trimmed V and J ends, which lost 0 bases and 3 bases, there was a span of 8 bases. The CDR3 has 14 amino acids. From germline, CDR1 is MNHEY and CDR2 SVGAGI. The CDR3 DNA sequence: TGTGCCAGCAGTTACTCCACGGGAAAAGAGACCCAGTACTTC. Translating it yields CASSYSTGKETQYF.

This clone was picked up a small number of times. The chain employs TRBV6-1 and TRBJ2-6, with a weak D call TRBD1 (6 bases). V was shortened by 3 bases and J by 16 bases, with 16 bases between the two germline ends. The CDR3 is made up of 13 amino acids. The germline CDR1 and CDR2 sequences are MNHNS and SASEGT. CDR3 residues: CASSEGADMGLTF. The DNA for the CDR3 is TGTGCCAGCAGTGAGGGGGCGGATATGGGGCTGACTTTC.

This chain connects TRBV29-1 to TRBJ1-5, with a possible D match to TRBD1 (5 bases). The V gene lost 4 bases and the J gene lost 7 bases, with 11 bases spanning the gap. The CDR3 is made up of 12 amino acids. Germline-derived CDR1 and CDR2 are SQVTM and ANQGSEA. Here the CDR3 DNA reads TGCAGCGTTGGAGGGGTTGGGCAGCCCCAGCATTTT. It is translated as CSVGGVGQPQHF.